These T cell receptor beta chains were read from a single sample in a study of blood T cells in healthy people across ages. TCRdb independently ran MiXCR on the 5' RACE reads; one entry per CDR3 protein. The sample holds around 940,000 distinct CDR3 sequences, roughly 51% seen once. Sequenced input: blood. All receptors come from an older woman in good health. The CDR3 runs from the conserved cysteine through the conserved F or W. The D gene is left open where the match is weak. The size field is filled for only some rows; it gives once, few, many or a size class.

-	TRBV27	-	TRBJ2-4	CASSLSISKAPGKNIQYF	TGTGCCAGCAGTTTATCGATATCGAAGGCGCCAGGTAAAAACATTCAGTACTTC
-	TRBV6-5	-	TRBJ1-5	CASSYSSRGAQPQHF	TGTGCCAGCAGTTACTCGAGTAGGGGGGCTCAGCCCCAGCATTTT
-	TRBV28	-	TRBJ2-1	CASSLMGVYGEQFF	TGTGCCAGCAGTTTAATGGGCGTATATGGTGAGCAGTTCTTC
-	TRBV20-1	few	TRBJ2-7	CSARGSPTYEQYF	TGCAGTGCTAGAGGGTCGCCTACCTACGAGCAGTACTTC
TRBD1	TRBV27	-	TRBJ1-1	CASSSRDRARGTEAFF	TGTGCCAGCAGTTCCCGGGACAGGGCTCGTGGGACTGAAGCTTTCTTT
-	TRBV11-2	few	TRBJ2-4	CASSLAGEYIQYF	TGTGCCAGCAGCTTAGCAGGGGAGTACATTCAGTACTTC
-	TRBV5-1	-	TRBJ2-7	CASSLERLYEQYF	TGCGCCAGCAGCTTGGAACGGCTCTACGAGCAGTACTTC
-	TRBV12-3/TRBV12-4	-	TRBJ2-4	CASTETGIAKNIQYF	TGTGCCAGCACCGAGACGGGAATAGCCAAAAACATTCAGTACTTC
TRBD1	TRBV5-1	-	TRBJ1-1	CASSFGPNRGPPEAFF	TGCGCCAGCAGCTTTGGGCCCAACAGGGGGCCGCCTGAAGCTTTCTTT
-	TRBV12-3/TRBV12-4	once	TRBJ2-1	CASSQRRGSGFVETQFF	TGTGCCAGCAGCCAGAGAAGGGGCTCAGGATTCGTGGAGACCCAGTTCTTC
-	TRBV20-1	-	TRBJ1-1	CSARDIVTITEAFF	TGCAGTGCTAGAGATATAGTGACAATCACTGAAGCTTTCTTT
TRBD2	TRBV5-1	-	TRBJ2-2	CASSLREGKRSIYAGELFF	TGCGCCAGCAGCTTGCGGGAGGGGAAGCGGAGTATTTACGCCGGGGAGCTGTTTTTT
-	TRBV15	-	TRBJ2-7	CATSRRNGGYEQYF	TGTGCCACCAGCCGCAGGAACGGGGGCTACGAGCAGTACTTC
-	TRBV5-1	-	TRBJ2-2	CASSLPKTGPGELFF	TGCGCCAGCAGCTTACCTAAGACAGGCCCCGGGGAGCTGTTTTTT
-	TRBV7-9	few	TRBJ2-7	CASSLVIEQYF	TGTGCCAGCAGCTTAGTCATCGAGCAGTACTTC
-	TRBV3-1	once	TRBJ1-3	CASSPGAYGNTIYF	TGTGCCAGCAGTCCAGGGGCGTACGGAAACACCATATATTTT
-	TRBV6-2/TRBV6-3	-	TRBJ2-1	CASSYGLSNEQFF	TGTGCCAGCAGTTATGGTCTGAGCAATGAGCAGTTCTTC
-	TRBV7-2	few	TRBJ1-2	CASSFPELTNYGYTF	TGTGCCAGCAGCTTTCCAGAACTAACTAACTATGGCTACACCTTC
-	TRBV11-1	-	TRBJ2-1	CASSRAPRAYNEQFF	TGTGCCAGCAGCCGAGCTCCACGTGCCTACAATGAGCAGTTCTTC
-	TRBV2	-	TRBJ2-7	CASTGVIQSYEQYF	TGTGCCAGCACCGGTGTGATCCAATCCTACGAGCAGTACTTC
-	TRBV7-9	-	TRBJ2-3	CASSVDTNPSTDTQYF	TGTGCCAGCAGCGTGGACACCAACCCCTCCACAGATACGCAGTATTTT
TRBD1	TRBV11-1	-	TRBJ2-4	CASSKDRGQNIQYF	TGTGCCAGCAGCAAAGACAGGGGGCAGAACATTCAGTACTTC
TRBD2	TRBV15	-	TRBJ2-7	CATSRLAEPYNEQYF	TGTGCCACCAGCAGACTAGCGGAACCCTACAATGAGCAGTACTTC
TRBD1	TRBV7-2	once	TRBJ2-7	CTSSYTGTGPYEQYF	TGTACCAGCAGTTATACCGGGACAGGGCCCTACGAGCAGTACTTC
-	TRBV4-2	few	TRBJ1-1	CASSSNPANTEAFF	TGTGCCAGCAGCAGTAACCCTGCTAACACTGAAGCTTTCTTT
TRBD2	TRBV28	few	TRBJ2-1	CASSFPTGTSGRPSSYNEQFF	TGTGCCAGCAGTTTCCCTACCGGGACTAGCGGGAGGCCCAGCTCCTACAATGAGCAGTTCTTC
TRBD1	TRBV10-3	-	TRBJ1-2	CAISAAGTVNYGYTF	TGTGCCATCAGTGCTGCCGGGACAGTTAACTATGGCTACACCTTC
TRBD2	TRBV5-5	-	TRBJ2-3	CASSEGSRLAGDDTQYF	TGTGCCAGCAGCGAGGGGTCCCGACTAGCGGGTGACGATACGCAGTATTTT
-	TRBV7-2	-	TRBJ2-6	CASSPMGAHVLTF	TGTGCCAGCAGCCCTATGGGGGCCCACGTCCTGACTTTC
TRBD2	TRBV28	-	TRBJ2-5	CASSPKRELEETQYF	TGTGCCAGCAGTCCCAAGCGGGAGTTGGAAGAGACCCAGTACTTC
TRBD2	TRBV11-2	-	TRBJ2-3	CASSSRSRRTSGITDTQYF	TGTGCCAGCAGCTCAAGGTCCAGAAGGACTAGCGGGATTACAGATACGCAGTATTTT
-	TRBV3-1	once	TRBJ1-2	CASSQVPDRANYGYTF	TGTGCCAGCAGCCAAGTACCGGACCGAGCTAACTATGGCTACACCTTC
-	TRBV4-2	-	TRBJ2-7	CASSQDPTGGLYEQYF	TGTGCCAGCAGCCAAGATCCTACCGGGGGCCTTTACGAGCAGTACTTC
-	TRBV7-9	once	TRBJ2-7	CASSASNGGYNEQYF	TGTGCCAGCAGCGCATCGAACGGTGGCTACAATGAGCAGTACTTC
TRBD2	TRBV15	few	TRBJ2-3	CATSRGGRAASTDTQYF	TGTGCCACCAGCAGGGGCGGGAGGGCCGCGAGCACAGATACGCAGTATTTT
TRBD2	TRBV18	few	TRBJ2-1	CASSPQGGSSYNEQFF	TGTGCCAGCTCACCACAGGGCGGGAGCTCCTACAATGAGCAGTTCTTC
TRBD1	TRBV28	-	TRBJ2-5	CASRDPGTEQYF	TGTGCCAGCAGGGACCCCGGGACAGAGCAGTACTTC
-	TRBV10-3	few	TRBJ1-5	CAISRDSNQPQHF	TGTGCCATCAGTAGGGACAGCAATCAGCCCCAGCATTTT
-	TRBV27	few	TRBJ2-3	CASSLYYADTQYF	TGTGCCAGCAGTTTGTATTACGCAGATACGCAGTATTTT
TRBD1	TRBV20-1	few	TRBJ1-1	CSASRQGVSTEAFF	TGCAGTGCTAGTAGGCAGGGGGTTAGCACTGAAGCTTTCTTT
-	TRBV5-1	-	TRBJ2-1	CASRERQNSYNEQFF	TGCGCCAGCAGGGAACGGCAAAACTCCTACAATGAGCAGTTCTTC
TRBD2	TRBV28	-	TRBJ2-1	CASSLKSGRLPEQFF	TGTGCCAGCAGTTTAAAGAGCGGGAGATTGCCGGAGCAGTTCTTC
-	TRBV4-3	-	TRBJ2-6	CASSQDINSRSGANVLTF	TGCGCCAGCAGCCAAGATATAAACAGCCGCTCTGGGGCCAACGTCCTGACTTTC
-	TRBV6-2/TRBV6-3	-	TRBJ1-1	CASSYPPETAEAFF	TGTGCCAGCAGTTACCCGCCTGAGACAGCGGAAGCTTTCTTT
-	TRBV18	-	TRBJ1-2	CASSPADTQYGYTF	TGTGCCAGCTCACCAGCAGATACCCAATATGGCTACACCTTC
-	TRBV11-3	-	TRBJ2-3	CASSLGATADTQYF	TGTGCCAGCAGCTTAGGCGCGACAGCAGATACGCAGTATTTT
-	TRBV6-5	-	TRBJ2-1	CASSYHRGRAGASYNEQFF	TGTGCCAGCAGTTACCACCGAGGGAGGGCAGGGGCCTCCTACAATGAGCAGTTCTTC
TRBD1	TRBV4-2	once	TRBJ2-4	CACSPRGTAAKNIQYF	TGTGCCTGCAGCCCCCGAGGGACAGCAGCCAAAAACATTCAGTACTTC
TRBD2	TRBV9	-	TRBJ2-5	CASSRTSVETQYF	TGTGCCAGCAGCCGTACTAGCGTGGAGACCCAGTACTTC
TRBD2	TRBV6-5	-	TRBJ2-1	CASSPLAGNEQFF	TGTGCCAGCAGTCCCCTAGCGGGTAATGAGCAGTTCTTC
-	TRBV15	-	TRBJ2-5	CATSLPQWQYF	TGTGCCACCAGCCTTCCTCAGTGGCAGTACTTC
-	TRBV9	few	TRBJ2-3	CASSVEGGGDTQYF	TGTGCCAGCAGCGTAGAGGGGGGAGGCGATACGCAGTATTTT